By frequency, the clone carrying this T cell receptor beta chain is medium-sized. No antigen is known for it. Approximately 270,000 cells per CD8+ T cell subset were flow-sorted in triplicate. The data originate from a study of CXCR3-negative and CXCR3-positive naive CD8 T cells. This CDR3 has 13 amino acids. Germline lookup yields CDR1 SGHDN and CDR2 FVKESK. The authors prepared UMI-labeled TRB cDNA libraries by 5' RACE. Reprocessing the 5' RACE reads, TCRdb reports a single entry for every CDR3 protein and omits DNA. In total, the table holds over 4,500 distinct CDR3 sequences. General study results and limits: Diversity ran similarly high across both naive subsets but far lower in memory CD8+ cells.

The sample consisted of naive CXCR3- CD8+ T cells from blood. As for subset: CD45RO-CCR7+CD27+CD95- naive CD8+ T cells lacking CXCR3 (TNR3-). This receptor was identified in a human donor in good health. Some clones in this sample may be carry-over from other donors' samples. The V and J genes are TRBV14 and TRBJ1-5. The CDR3 spells CASSQGPSGAQHF.